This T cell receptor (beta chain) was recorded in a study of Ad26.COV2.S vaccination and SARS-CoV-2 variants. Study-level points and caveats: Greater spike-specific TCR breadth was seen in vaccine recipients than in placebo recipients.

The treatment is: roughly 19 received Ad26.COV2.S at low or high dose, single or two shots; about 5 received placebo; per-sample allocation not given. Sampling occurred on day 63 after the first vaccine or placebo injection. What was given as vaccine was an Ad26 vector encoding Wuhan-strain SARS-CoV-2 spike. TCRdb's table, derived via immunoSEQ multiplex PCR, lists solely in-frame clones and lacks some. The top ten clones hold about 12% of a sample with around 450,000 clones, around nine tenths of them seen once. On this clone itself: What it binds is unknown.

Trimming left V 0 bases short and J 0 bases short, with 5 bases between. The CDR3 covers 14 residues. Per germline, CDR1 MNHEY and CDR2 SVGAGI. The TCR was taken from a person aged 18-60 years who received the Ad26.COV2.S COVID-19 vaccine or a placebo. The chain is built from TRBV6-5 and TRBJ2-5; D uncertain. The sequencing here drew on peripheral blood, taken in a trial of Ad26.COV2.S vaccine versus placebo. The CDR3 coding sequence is TGTGCCAGCAGTTACTCAGACTACCAAGAGACCCAGTACTTC. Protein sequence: CASSYSDYQETQYF.